This T cell receptor beta chain came from a study of response to subunit inactivated influenza vaccine. TCRdb used MiXCR to reprocess the RT-PCR reads, holding one entry per CDR3 protein. The repertoire holds about 540,000 distinct CDR3 sequences, with roughly 25% as singletons. General study points: Each seasonal influenza vaccination recruits few new T cells, the authors suggested.

This CDR3 contains 13 residues. The trim removed 4 bases at V and 7 bases at J, leaving 5 bases unmatched. Germline CDR1 SGHRS, CDR2 YFSETQ. For this clonotype: What it binds is not known.

The same data also contributed to another study, on T cells expressing NK-cell markers. That work states: For TCR beta, cDNA was produced by 5'RACE template switching with UMIs. Underlying the TCR beta repertoires were sorted CD3+CD56+NKG2C+, CD3+CD56+NKG2C- and CD3+CD56-NKG2C+ T cells. Top CD8+ clonotypes included the dominant CD3+CD56+NKG2C+ clonotypes in five to seven donors. In a handful of donors, dominant clonotypes made up about 28.3-65% of CD3+CD56-NKG2C+ cells.

The gene calls are TRBV5-1 and TRBJ1-2; 9 nucleotides agree with TRBD1. The TCR originated in a man aged 45-60 years who received an inactivated influenza vaccine. This material consisted of CD4+ T cells sorted from PBMCs, taken less than 13 days after vaccination. The CDR3 loop reads CASSRRDRVGYTF. CDR3 DNA sequence: TGCGCCAGCAGCCGCCGGGACAGGGTTGGCTACACCTTC.